One T cell receptor (beta chain) is described in this entry. No antigen is known for it. This sample is part of a study of PD-L1 blockade in urothelial cancer. Study-level information: Of approximately 29 patients, about 25 were males with bladder-origin urothelial cancer. Blood samples had a median of approximately 150,000 T cells. Patients had undergone 0 to 3 prior chemotherapy regimens. Study-wide results and limits: The study found that durable-benefit patients expanded tumor-associated blood clones more at 3 weeks.

Germline assignment: CDR1 SNHLY and CDR2 FYNNEI. The CDR3 has 13 amino acids. Losses at the gene ends were 6 bases for V and 5 bases for J; bases not matched to a gene: 6. Some clones are missing from TCRdb's copy, which holds only in-frame ones; the method was immunoSEQ multiplex PCR. Among roughly 74,000 clones, 87% were seen once, and the ten largest hold roughly 6.1%. This sample comprised PBMCs, obtained around atezolizumab (anti-PD-L1) treatment. The rearrangement joins TRBV2 to TRBJ1-1; 7 bases are a match to TRBD1. The TCR was taken from an older woman with urothelial cancer. The CDR3 loop is CASSRDSGTEAFF. The CDR3 DNA reads as TGTGCCAGCAGCCGGGACAGTGGGACTGAAGCTTTCTTT.